The source of this T cell receptor beta chain is a study of blood T cell repertoires in COVID-19. Across the study: Researchers got acute and convalescent COVID-19 samples from the United States, Italy and Spain. Sources were T cells, B-cell-depleted T cells, or PBMCs; the material itself was cDNA or gDNA.

This CDR3 is 14 amino acids long. Between the trimmed V and J ends, which lost 8 bases and 4 bases, there was a span of 18 bases. CDR1 MNHEY and CDR2 SVGAGI come from the germline V gene. In the authors' workflow: Estimates of nucleated cell counts were drawn from the amplification of reference gene primers. This table comes from immunoSEQ multiplex PCR, and its TCRdb copy is limited to in-frame clones, with some not included. D and trimming come from the DNA, and the V and J calls and clone size come from that table. The sample shows about 240,000 clones, 75% to 85% of them seen only once. The gene calls are TRBV6-5 and TRBJ2-7; tentatively, D is TRBD2 (5 bases). Sequencing used peripheral blood. The clonotype was recovered from a human donor in a cohort sampled during active COVID-19. In nucleotides, the CDR3 is TGTGCCAGCCTCGCCGGGATCCCTCCGTACGAGCAGTACTTC. It is translated as CASLAGIPPYEQYF.